This section outlines one TCR beta chain sequence together with its context. The antigen is not known. The entry originates in a study of cytomegalovirus exposure and HLA in healthy donors. Regarding the study as a whole: A later analysis revealed that TCR association rates differed between HLA loci, peaking at DRB1 and bottoming out at HLA-C.

Per the germline V gene, CDR1 is SGHVS and CDR2 is FNYEAQ. The CDR3 is made up of 18 amino acids. After removal of 4 bases from V and 4 bases from J, the junction contained 14 bases not matched to a gene. 13 Jbeta primers and 60 Vbeta primers were used for the PCR. Method: immunoSEQ multiplex PCR; TCRdb's copy keeps in-frame clones and lacks some. The table lists over 150,000 clones, roughly 89% of them singletons. This sequence joins TRBV7-6 and TRBJ2-3; 10 bases fit TRBD1. The sample comprised PBMCs. The clonotype was recovered from a woman in her 30s in good health and CMV-seronegative. In DNA, the CDR3 is TGTGCCAGCAGCTATAGACCACCTATGACAGGGGGCGCAGATACGCAGTATTTT. As protein: CASSYRPPMTGGADTQYF.